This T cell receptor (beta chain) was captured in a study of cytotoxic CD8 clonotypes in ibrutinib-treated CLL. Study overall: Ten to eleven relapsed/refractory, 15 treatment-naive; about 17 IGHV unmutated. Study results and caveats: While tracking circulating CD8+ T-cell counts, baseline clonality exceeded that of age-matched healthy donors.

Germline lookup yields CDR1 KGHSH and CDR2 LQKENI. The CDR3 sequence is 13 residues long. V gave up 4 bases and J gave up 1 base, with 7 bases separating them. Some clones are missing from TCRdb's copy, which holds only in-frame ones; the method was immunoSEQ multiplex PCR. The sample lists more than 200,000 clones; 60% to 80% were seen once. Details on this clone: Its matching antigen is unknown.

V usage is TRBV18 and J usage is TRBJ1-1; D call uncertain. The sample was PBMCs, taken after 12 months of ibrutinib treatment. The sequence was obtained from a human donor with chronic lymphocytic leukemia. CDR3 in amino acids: CASSLGRNTEAFF. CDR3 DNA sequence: TGTGCCAGCTCACTCGGCCGGAACACTGAAGCTTTCTTT.